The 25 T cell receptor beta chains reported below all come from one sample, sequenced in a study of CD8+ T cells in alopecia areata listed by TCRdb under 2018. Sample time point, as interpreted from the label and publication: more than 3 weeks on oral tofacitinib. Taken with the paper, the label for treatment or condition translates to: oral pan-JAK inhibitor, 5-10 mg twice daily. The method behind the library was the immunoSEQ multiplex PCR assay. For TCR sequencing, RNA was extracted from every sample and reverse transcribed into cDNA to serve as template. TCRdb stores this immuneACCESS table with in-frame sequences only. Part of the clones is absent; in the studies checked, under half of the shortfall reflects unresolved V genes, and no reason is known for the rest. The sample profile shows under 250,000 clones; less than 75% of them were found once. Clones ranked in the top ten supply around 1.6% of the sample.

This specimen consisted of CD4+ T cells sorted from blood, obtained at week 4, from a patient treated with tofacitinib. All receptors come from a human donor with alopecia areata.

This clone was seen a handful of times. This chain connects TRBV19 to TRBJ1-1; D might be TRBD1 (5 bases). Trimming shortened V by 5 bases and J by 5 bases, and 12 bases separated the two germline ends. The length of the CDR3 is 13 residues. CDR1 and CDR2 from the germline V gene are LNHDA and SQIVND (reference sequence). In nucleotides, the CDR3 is TGTGCCAGTAGTGTTGCTCAGGGTACTGAAGCTTTCTTT. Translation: CASSVAQGTEAFF.

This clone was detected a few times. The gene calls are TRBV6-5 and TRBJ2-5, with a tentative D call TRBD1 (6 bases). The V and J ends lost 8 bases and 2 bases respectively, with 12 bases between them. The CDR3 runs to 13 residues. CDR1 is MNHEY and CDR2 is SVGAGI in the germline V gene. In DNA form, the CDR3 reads TGTGCCAGCTCTCAAGGACAGCAAGAGACCCAGTACTTC. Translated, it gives CASSQGQQETQYF.

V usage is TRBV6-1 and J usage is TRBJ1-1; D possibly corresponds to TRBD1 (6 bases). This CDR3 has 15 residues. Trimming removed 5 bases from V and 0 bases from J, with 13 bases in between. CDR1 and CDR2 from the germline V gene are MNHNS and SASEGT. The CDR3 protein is CASSPTTGLNTEAFF. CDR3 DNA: TGTGCCAGCAGTCCTACGACAGGACTGAACACTGAAGCTTTCTTT.

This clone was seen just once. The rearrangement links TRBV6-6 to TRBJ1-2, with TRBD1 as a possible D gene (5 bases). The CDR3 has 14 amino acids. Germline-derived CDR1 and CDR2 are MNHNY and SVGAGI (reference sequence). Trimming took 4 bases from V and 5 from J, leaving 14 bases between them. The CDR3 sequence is CASSLGAQLYGYTF. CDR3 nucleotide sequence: TGTGCCAGCAGTTTAGGGGCCCAACTATATGGCTACACCTTC.

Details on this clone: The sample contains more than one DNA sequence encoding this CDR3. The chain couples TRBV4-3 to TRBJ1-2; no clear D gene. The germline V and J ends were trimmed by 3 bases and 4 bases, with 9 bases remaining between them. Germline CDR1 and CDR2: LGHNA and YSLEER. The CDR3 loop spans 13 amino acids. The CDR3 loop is CASSQPGSYGYTF. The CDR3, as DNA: TGCGCCAGCAGCCAGCCGGGATCCTATGGCTACACCTTC.

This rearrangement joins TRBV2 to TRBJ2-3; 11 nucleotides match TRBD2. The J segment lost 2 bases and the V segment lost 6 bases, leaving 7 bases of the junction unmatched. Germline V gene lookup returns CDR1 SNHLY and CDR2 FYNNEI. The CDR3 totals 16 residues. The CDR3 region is CASRGTSGGFTDTQYF. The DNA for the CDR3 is TGTGCCAGCAGGGGAACTAGCGGGGGCTTCACAGATACGCAGTATTTT.

CDR3 bases: TGTGCCAGCAGCTTGCAGGTGCTAGATGAGCAGTTCTTC. This sequence encodes CASSLQVLDEQFF. The V and J genes are TRBV5-6 and TRBJ2-1; no reliable D call. The V gene's germline CDR1 is SGHDT and CDR2 YYEEEE. The germline V and J ends were trimmed by 1 base and 8 bases, with 10 bases remaining between them. The CDR3 is 13 residues long. Looking up the rest from reference TRBV5-6 and TRBJ2-1 gives the full variable domain: DAGVTQSPTHLIKTRGQQVTLRCSPKSGHDTVSWYQQALGQGPQFIFQYYEEEERQRGNFPDRFSGHQFPNYSSELNVNALLLGDSALYLCASSLQVLDEQFFGPGTRLTVL.

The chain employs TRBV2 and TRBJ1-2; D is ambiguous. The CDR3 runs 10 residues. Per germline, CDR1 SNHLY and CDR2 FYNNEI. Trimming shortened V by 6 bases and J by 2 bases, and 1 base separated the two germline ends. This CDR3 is CASSNYGYTF. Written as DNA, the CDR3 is TGTGCCAGCAGCAACTATGGCTACACCTTC. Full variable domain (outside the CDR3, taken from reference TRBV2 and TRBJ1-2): EPEVTQTPSHQVTQMGQEVILRCVPISNHLYFYWYRQILGQKVEFLVSFYNNEISEKSEIFDDQFSVERPDGSNFTLKIRSTKLEDSAMYFCASSNYGYTFGSGTRLTVV.

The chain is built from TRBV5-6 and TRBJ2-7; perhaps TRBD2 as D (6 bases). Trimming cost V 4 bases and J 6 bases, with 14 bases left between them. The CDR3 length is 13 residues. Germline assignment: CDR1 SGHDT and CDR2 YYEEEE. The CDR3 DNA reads TGTGCCAGCAGCCTTGGGCCCGGGAGCGAGCAGTACTTC. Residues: CASSLGPGSEQYF.

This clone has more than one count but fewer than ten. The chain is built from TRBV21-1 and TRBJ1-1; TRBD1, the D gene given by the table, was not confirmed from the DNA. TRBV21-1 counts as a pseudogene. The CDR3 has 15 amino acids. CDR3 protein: CASSGDRGRNTEAFF. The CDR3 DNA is TGTGCCAGCAGCGGCGACAGGGGGCGTAACACTGAAGCTTTCTTT.

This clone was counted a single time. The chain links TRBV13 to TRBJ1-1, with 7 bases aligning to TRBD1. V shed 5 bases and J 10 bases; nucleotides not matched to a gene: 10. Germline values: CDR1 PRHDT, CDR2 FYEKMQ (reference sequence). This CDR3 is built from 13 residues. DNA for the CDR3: TGTGCCAGCAGCCCAGACAGGGAGGTACGAGCTTTCTTT. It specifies CASSPDREVRAFF.

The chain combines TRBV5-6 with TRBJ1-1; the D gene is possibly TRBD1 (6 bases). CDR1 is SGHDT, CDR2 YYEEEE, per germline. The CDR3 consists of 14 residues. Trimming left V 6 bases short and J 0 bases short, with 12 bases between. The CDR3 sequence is CASKGGEVNTEAFF. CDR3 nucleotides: TGTGCCAGCAAAGGGGGTGAGGTGAACACTGAAGCTTTCTTT.

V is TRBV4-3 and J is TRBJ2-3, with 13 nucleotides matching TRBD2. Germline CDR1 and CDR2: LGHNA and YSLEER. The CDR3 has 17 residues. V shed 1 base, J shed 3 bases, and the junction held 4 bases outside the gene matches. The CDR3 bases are TGCGCCAGCAGCCAAGCATGGACTAGCGGGGGAACAGATACGCAGTATTTT. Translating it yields CASSQAWTSGGTDTQYF.

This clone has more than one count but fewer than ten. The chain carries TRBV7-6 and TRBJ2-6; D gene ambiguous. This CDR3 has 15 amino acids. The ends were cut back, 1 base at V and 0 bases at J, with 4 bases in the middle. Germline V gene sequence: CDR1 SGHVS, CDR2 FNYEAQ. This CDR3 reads CASSLEVSGANVLTF. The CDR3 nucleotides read TGTGCCAGCAGCTTAGAAGTCTCTGGGGCCAACGTCCTGACTTTC.

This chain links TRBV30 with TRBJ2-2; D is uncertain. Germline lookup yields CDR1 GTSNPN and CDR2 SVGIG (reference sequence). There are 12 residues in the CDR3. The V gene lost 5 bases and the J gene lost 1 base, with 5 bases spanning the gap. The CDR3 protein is CAWGLNTGELFF. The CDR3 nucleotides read TGTGCCTGGGGCCTGAACACCGGGGAGCTGTTTTTT.

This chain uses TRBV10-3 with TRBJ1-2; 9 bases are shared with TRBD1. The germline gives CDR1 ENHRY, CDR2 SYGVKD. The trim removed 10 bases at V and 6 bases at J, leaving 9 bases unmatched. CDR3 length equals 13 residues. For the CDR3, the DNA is TGTGCCACTGGGACAGGGCAAGGGGATGGCTACACCTTC. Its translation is CATGTGQGDGYTF.

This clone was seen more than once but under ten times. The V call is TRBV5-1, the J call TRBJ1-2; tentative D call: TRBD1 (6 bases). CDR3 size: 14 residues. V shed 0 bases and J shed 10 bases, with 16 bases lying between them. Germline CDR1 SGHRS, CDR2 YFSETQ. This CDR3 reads CASSLAGFDRPYTF. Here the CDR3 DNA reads TGCGCCAGCAGCTTGGCCGGGTTCGACAGGCCCTACACCTTC. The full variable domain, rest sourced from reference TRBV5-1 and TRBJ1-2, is KAGVTQTPRYLIKTRGQQVTLSCSPISGHRSVSWYQQTPGQGLQFLFEYFSETQRNKGNFPGRFSGRQFSNSRSEMNVSTLELGDSALYLCASSLAGFDRPYTFGSGTRLTVV.

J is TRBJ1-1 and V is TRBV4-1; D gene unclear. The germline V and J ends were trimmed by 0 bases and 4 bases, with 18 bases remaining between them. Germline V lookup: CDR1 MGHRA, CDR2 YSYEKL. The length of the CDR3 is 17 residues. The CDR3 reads CASSQDGWQALRTEAFF. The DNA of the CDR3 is TGCGCCAGCAGCCAAGATGGTTGGCAGGCCCTCCGCACTGAAGCTTTCTTT.

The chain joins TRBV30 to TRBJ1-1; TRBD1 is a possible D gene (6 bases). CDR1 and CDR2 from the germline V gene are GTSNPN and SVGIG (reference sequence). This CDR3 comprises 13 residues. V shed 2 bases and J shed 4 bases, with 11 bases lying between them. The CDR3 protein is CAWSLTGSTEAFF. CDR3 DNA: TGTGCCTGGAGTCTTACAGGGAGCACTGAAGCTTTCTTT. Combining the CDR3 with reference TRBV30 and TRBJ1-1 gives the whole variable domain SQTIHQWPATLVQPVGSPLSLECTVEGTSNPNLYWYRQAAGRGLQLLFYSVGIGQISSEVPQNLSASRPQDRQFILSSKKLLLSDSGFYLCAWSLTGSTEAFFGQGTRLTVV.

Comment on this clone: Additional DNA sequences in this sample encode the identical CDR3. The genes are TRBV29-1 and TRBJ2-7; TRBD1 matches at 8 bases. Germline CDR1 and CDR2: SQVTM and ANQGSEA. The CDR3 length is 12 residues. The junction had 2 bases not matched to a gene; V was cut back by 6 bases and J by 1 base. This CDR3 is CSVRQGSYEQYF. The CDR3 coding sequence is TGCAGCGTCCGACAGGGGTCCTACGAGCAGTACTTC.

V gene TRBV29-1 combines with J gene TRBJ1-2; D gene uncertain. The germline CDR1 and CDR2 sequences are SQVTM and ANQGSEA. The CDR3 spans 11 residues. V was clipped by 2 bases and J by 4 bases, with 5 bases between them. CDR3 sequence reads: CSVETVYGYTF. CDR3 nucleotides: TGCAGCGTTGAAACGGTCTATGGCTACACCTTC.

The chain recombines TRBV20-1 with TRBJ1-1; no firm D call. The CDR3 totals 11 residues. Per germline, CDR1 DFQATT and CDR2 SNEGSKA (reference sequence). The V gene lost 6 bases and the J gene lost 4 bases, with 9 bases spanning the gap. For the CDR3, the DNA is TGCAGTGCCCCAGAGACCACTGAAGCTTTCTTT. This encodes CSAPETTEAFF.

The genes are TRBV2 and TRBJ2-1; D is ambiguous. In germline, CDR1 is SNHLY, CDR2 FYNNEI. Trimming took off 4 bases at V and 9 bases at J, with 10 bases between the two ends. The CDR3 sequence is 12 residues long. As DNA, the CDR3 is TGTGCCAGCAGTGTGGTCGAGACTGAGCAGTTCTTC. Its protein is CASSVVETEQFF.

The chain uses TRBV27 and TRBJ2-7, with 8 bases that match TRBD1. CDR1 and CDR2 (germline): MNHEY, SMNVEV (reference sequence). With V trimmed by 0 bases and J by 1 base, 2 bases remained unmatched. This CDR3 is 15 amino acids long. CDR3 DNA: TGTGCCAGCAGTTTATCCCAGGGGGCGTCCTACGAGCAGTACTTC. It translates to CASSLSQGASYEQYF.

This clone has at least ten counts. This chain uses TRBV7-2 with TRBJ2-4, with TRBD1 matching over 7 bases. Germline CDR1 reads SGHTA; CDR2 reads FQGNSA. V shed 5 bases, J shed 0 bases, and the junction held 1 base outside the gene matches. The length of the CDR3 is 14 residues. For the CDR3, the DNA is TGTGCCAGCAGCGACAGGGTAGCCAAAAACATTCAGTACTTC. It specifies CASSDRVAKNIQYF. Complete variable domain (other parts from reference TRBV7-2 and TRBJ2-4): GAGVSQSPSNKVTEKGKDVELRCDPISGHTALYWYRQSLGQGLEFLIYFQGNSAPDKSGLPSDRFSAERTGGSVSTLTIQRTQQEDSAVYLCASSDRVAKNIQYFGAGTRLSVL.